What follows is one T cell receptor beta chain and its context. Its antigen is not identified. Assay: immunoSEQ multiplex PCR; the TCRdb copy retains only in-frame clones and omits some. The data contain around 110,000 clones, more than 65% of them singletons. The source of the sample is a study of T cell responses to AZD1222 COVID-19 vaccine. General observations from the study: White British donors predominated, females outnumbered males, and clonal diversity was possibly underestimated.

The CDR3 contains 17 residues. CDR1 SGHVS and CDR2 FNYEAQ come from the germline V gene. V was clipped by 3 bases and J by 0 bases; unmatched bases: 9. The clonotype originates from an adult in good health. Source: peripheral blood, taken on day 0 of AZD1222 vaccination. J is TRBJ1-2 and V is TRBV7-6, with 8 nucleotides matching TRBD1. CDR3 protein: CASSFDLRGPTNYGYTF. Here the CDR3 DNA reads TGTGCCAGCAGCTTCGACCTCAGGGGGCCAACTAACTATGGCTACACCTTC.